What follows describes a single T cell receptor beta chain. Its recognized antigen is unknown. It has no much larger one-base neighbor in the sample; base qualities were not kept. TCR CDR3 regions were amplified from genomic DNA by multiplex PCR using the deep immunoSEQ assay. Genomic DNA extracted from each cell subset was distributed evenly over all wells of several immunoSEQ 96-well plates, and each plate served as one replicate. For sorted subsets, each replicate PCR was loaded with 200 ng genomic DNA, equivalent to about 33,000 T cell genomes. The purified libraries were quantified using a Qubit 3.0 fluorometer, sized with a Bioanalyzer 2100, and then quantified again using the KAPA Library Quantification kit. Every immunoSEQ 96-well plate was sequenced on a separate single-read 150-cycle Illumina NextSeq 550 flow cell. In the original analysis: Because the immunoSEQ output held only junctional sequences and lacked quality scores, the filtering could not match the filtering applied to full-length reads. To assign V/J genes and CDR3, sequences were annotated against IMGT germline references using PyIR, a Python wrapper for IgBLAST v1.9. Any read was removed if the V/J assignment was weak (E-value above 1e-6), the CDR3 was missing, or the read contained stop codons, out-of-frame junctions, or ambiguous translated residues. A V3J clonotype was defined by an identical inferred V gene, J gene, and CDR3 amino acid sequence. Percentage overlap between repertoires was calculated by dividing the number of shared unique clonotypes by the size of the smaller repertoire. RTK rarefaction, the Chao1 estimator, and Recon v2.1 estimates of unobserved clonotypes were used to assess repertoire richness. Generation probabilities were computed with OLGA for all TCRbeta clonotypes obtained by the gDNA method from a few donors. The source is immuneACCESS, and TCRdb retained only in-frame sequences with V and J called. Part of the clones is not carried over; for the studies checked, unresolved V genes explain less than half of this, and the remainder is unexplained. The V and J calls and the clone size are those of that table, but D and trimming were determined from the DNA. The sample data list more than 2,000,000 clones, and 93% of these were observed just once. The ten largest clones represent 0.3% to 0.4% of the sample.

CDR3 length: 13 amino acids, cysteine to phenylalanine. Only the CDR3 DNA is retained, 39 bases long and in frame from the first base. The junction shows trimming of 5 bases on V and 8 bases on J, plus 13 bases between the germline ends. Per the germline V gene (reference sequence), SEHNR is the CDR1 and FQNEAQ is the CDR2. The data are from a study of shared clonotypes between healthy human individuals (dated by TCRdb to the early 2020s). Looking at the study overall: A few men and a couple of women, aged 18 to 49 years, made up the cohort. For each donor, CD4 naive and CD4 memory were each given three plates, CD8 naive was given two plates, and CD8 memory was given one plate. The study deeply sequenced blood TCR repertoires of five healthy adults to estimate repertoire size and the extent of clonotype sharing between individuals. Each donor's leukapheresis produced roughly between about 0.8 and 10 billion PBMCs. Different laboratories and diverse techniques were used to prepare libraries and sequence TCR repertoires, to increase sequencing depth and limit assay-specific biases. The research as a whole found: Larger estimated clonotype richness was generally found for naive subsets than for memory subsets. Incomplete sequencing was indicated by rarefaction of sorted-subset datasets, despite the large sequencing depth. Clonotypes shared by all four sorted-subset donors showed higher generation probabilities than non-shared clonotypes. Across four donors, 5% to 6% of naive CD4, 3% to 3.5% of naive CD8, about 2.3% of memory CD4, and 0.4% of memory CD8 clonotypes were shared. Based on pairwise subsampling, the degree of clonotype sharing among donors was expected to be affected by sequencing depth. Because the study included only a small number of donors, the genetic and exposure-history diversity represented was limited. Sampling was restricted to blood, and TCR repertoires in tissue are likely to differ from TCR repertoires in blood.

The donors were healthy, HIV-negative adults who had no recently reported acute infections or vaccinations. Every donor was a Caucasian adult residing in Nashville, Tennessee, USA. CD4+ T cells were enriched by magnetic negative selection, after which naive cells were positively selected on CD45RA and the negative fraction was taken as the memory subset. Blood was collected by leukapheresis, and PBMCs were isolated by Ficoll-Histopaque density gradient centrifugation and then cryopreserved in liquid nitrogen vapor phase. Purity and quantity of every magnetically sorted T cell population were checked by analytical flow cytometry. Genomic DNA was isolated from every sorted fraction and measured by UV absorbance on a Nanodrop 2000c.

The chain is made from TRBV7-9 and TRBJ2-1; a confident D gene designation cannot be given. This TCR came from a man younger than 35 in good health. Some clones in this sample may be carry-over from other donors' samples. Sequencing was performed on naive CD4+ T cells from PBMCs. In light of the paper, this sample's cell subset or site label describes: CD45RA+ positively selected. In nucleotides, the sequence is TGTGCCAGCAGCCTCACCGTGTTCCATGAGCAGTTCTTC. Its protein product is CASSLTVFHEQFF. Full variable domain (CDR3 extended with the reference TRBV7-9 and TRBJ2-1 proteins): DTGVSQNPRHKITKRGQNVTFRCDPISEHNRLYWYRQTLGQGPEFLTYFQNEAQLEKSRLLSDRFSAERPKGSFSTLEIQRTEQGDSAMYLCASSLTVFHEQFFGPGTRLTVL.